This is a list of T cell receptor beta chains from one sample in a study of breast tumors, draining lymph nodes, adjacent tissues. TCRdb reanalysed the multiplex PCR reads using MiXCR and keeps one entry per CDR3 protein. The sample carries 100,000 or so distinct CDR3 sequences, about 20% recorded once. The sample taken for sequencing was axillary lymph node tissue. Receptor source: a female donor with breast cancer. Some clones in this sample may be carry-over from other donors' samples. Both conserved end residues are part of each CDR3. A D gene is named only where the DNA matches it firmly. Expanded clones are given a class, and other clones once, few, many or no size at all.

TRBJ2-1 | many | TRBV6-6 | 13 | - | CASSLTKYNEQFF | TGTGCCAGCAGCTTAACAAAGTACAATGAGCAGTTCTTC
TRBJ1-3 | many | TRBV5-8 | 14 | - | CASSVQGTGNTIYF | TGTGCCAGCAGTGTGCAGGGGACTGGAAACACCATATATTTT
TRBJ1-1 | - | TRBV6-1 | 14 | TRBD1 | CASSDGQGWTEAFF | TGTGCCAGCAGTGACGGACAGGGCTGGACTGAAGCTTTCTTT
TRBJ2-7 | many | TRBV14 | 13 | - | CASSPRGIHEQYF | TGTGCCAGCAGCCCCAGGGGTATCCACGAGCAGTACTTC
TRBJ2-7 | many | TRBV3-1 | 12 | - | CASSQNRYEQYF | TGTGCCAGCAGCCAAAATAGGTACGAGCAGTACTTC
TRBJ2-2 | many | TRBV5-4 | 15 | - | CASSLATGYTGELFF | TGTGCCAGCAGCTTGGCCACAGGGTACACCGGGGAGCTGTTTTTT
TRBJ2-4 | few | TRBV3-1 | 14 | TRBD2 | CASSQEASGGIQYF | TGTGCCAGCAGCCAAGAGGCTAGCGGGGGGATTCAGTACTTC
TRBJ1-6 | many | TRBV3-1 | 14 | - | CASSPSQGGSPLHF | TGTGCCAGCAGCCCCTCTCAGGGTGGCTCACCCCTCCACTTT
TRBJ2-7 | many | TRBV2 | 14 | TRBD1 | CASGGTGGSYEQYF | TGTGCCAGCGGGGGGACAGGGGGATCCTACGAGCAGTACTTC
TRBJ2-7 | many | TRBV6-5 | 16 | TRBD2 | CASSRPTSGGGAEQYF | TGTGCCAGCAGTCGTCCAACTAGCGGGGGGGGTGCCGAGCAGTACTTC
TRBJ2-2 | few | TRBV5-1 | 16 | TRBD2 | CASSPGLAANTGELFF | TGCGCCAGCAGCCCCGGACTAGCGGCTAACACCGGGGAGCTGTTTTTT
TRBJ2-1 | - | TRBV3-1 | 13 | - | CASGGDRYNEQFF | TGTGCCAGCGGAGGGGACCGCTACAATGAGCAGTTCTTC
TRBJ1-5 | many | TRBV10-2 | 14 | - | CASRGVGGSQPQHF | TGCGCCAGCAGAGGGGTGGGGGGCAGTCAGCCCCAGCATTTT
TRBJ1-2 | many | TRBV19 | 13 | - | CASSREGFYGYTF | TGTGCCAGTAGTAGGGAGGGGTTCTATGGCTACACCTTC
TRBJ2-3 | many | TRBV7-3 | 14 | - | CASSLTLDGDTQYF | TGTGCCAGCAGCTTAACGTTGGACGGTGATACGCAGTATTTT